The rows below give T cell receptor beta chains drawn from one sample of a study of T cell responses to AZD1222 COVID-19 vaccine. Produced via immunoSEQ multiplex PCR; TCRdb's table is partial and in-frame only. The sample shows just over 95,000 clones, 70% to 90% of them seen only once. The sample was peripheral blood, taken on day 0 of AZD1222 vaccination. Receptors were obtained from an adult in good health. The CDR3 runs from the conserved cysteine through the conserved F or W. Fields, in order: J gene, V gene, D gene, clone size, CDR3 DNA, CDR3 protein. The D gene is left open where the match is weak. The size of a clone is reported for some rows only, either as once, few or many, or as a class for expanded clones.

TRBJ2-5,TRBV6-5,NA,NA,TGTGCCAGCAGTACGGGGCGGGAGACCCAGTACTTC,CASSTGRETQYF
TRBJ1-1,TRBV2,NA,NA,TGTGCCAGCAGATGGGACTCGGCTGAAGCTTTCTTT,CASRWDSAEAFF
TRBJ1-2,TRBV19,NA,NA,TGTGCCAGTAGTATGGGACATTCCTACTATGGCTACACCTTC,CASSMGHSYYGYTF
TRBJ2-3,TRBV6-4,TRBD2,few,TGTGCCAGCAGTGAAACGCGGGGGGCAGATACGCAGTATTTT,CASSETRGADTQYF
TRBJ1-5,TRBV7-9,TRBD1,NA,TGTGCCAGCAGCTTAGTATGGACAGGTCATCAGCCCCAGCATTTT,CASSLVWTGHQPQHF
TRBJ1-6,TRBV27,TRBD1,NA,TGTGCCAGCAGTTCGGGACAGGGGGATTCACCCCTCCACTTT,CASSSGQGDSPLHF
TRBJ2-7,TRBV2,NA,NA,TGTGCCAGCAGTGTATTGGGCTTTTCCTACGAGCAGTACTTC,CASSVLGFSYEQYF
TRBJ2-2,TRBV13,NA,NA,TGTGCCAGCAGCCCCGGCCACCCCAGGGGCGGGGAGCTGTTTTTT,CASSPGHPRGGELFF
TRBJ2-3,TRBV5-4,NA,NA,TGTGCCAGCAGCGCATCGCGGTCGGGCCTCACAGATACGCAGTATTTT,CASSASRSGLTDTQYF
TRBJ2-7,TRBV28,TRBD1,NA,TGTGCCAGCAGGCGACAGGGGGCGGCCTACGAGCAGTACTTC,CASRRQGAAYEQYF
TRBJ2-7,TRBV4-3,NA,NA,TGCGCCAGCAGCCAAGGACTAGTTTCCTACGAGCAGTACTTC,CASSQGLVSYEQYF
TRBJ1-2,TRBV4-1,NA,NA,TGCGCCAGCAGCCAAACCGGCCAAGAGACGGTCTCTACCTTC,CASSQTGQETVSTF
TRBJ1-6,TRBV3-1/TRBV3-2,NA,NA,TGTGCCAGCAGCCACCGGGGGGGGGAGGCCCTCCACTTT,CASSHRGGEALHF
TRBJ1-6,TRBV6-5,NA,NA,TGTGCCAGCAGCTCCTGGGGGTATAGGAATTCACCCCTCCACTTT,CASSSWGYRNSPLHF